This passage covers 31 T cell receptor beta chains from one sample sequenced in a study of cytomegalovirus exposure and HLA in healthy donors. Vbeta (60) and Jbeta (13) primers were used in the PCR. Only in-frame clones appear in the TCRdb table, and some are missing; sequencing was by immunoSEQ multiplex PCR. The sample has 70,000 to 85,000 clones, approximately 74% seen once. Sequencing was carried out using PBMCs. The receptor set was obtained from a man aged 35-49 years in good health and CMV-seropositive.

The gene calls are TRBV29-1 and TRBJ2-7; TRBD2 matches 9 bases. CDR3 size: 15 residues. V lost 0 bases and J lost 5; bases outside the gene matches: 8. The germline CDR1 and CDR2 sequences are SQVTM and ANQGSEA. In DNA form, the CDR3 reads TGCAGCGTTGAAGAAGGGAATAGCGGGGGCAACGAGCAGTACTTC. Amino acids: CSVEEGNSGGNEQYF.

The chain carries TRBV4-2 and TRBJ2-3, with 8 positions matching TRBD2. J gave up 5 bases and V 0 bases, and 7 bases lay outside the gene matches. CDR3 length: 16 residues. CDR1 and CDR2 from the germline V gene are LGHNA and YNFKEQ. This CDR3 reads CASSQDGAAGGDTQYF. CDR3 coding DNA: TGTGCCAGCAGCCAAGATGGGGCGGCGGGGGGAGATACGCAGTATTTT.

The rearrangement links TRBV30 to TRBJ1-1; TRBD1 matches 7 bases. CDR3 length: 19 amino acids. Germline CDR1 is GTSNPN and CDR2 is SVGIG (reference sequence). V lost 0 bases and J lost 0; bases outside the gene matches: 16. The CDR3 bases are TGTGCCTGGAGTGTAAAGCGACAGGGAGGAAAAGTAGTGAACACTGAAGCTTTCTTT. It codes for CAWSVKRQGGKVVNTEAFF.

The gene calls are TRBV19 and TRBJ1-5, with D hard to call. Germline V gene sequence: CDR1 LNHDA, CDR2 SQIVND (reference sequence). Trimming cost V 2 bases and J 4 bases, with 12 bases left between them. The CDR3 runs to 15 residues. CDR3 residues: CASSITGSRNQPQHF. The CDR3 DNA is TGTGCCAGTAGTATAACGGGTTCTAGGAATCAGCCCCAGCATTTT.

The chain couples TRBV29-1 to TRBJ2-7; perhaps TRBD1 as D (6 bases). Germline assignment: CDR1 SQVTM and CDR2 ANQGSEA. Trimming removed 5 bases from V and 3 bases from J, with 20 bases in between. CDR3 size: 15 residues. This CDR3 reads CSVKRAGEGLYEQYF. Written as DNA, the CDR3 is TGCAGCGTTAAACGGGCAGGGGAAGGACTCTACGAGCAGTACTTC.

The gene calls are TRBV28 and TRBJ2-3, with 7 bases lining up with TRBD2. CDR3 length equals 16 residues. V lost 1 base and J lost 1; bases outside the gene matches: 5. Germline lookup yields CDR1 MDHEN and CDR2 SYDVKM. The CDR3 loop reads CASSLFASGRTDTQYF. The DNA for the CDR3 is TGTGCCAGCAGTTTATTTGCTAGCGGACGCACAGATACGCAGTATTTT.

The CDR3 coding sequence is TGTGCCAGCAGCCCCACGGGAGTAACGACGAGTGAGCAGTTCTTC. Protein sequence: CASSPTGVTTSEQFF. The genes are TRBV7-3 and TRBJ2-1, with D tentatively TRBD2 (6 bases). Looked up from germline, CDR1 is SGHTA and CDR2 is FQGTGA. CDR3 length equals 15 residues. The ends were cut back, 5 bases at V and 9 bases at J, with 20 bases in the middle. Drawing the rest from reference TRBV7-3 and TRBJ2-1, the complete variable domain is GAGVSQTPSNKVTEKGKYVELRCDPISGHTALYWYRQSLGQGPEFLIYFQGTGAADDSGLPNDRFFAVRPEGSVSTLKIQRTERGDSAVYLCASSPTGVTTSEQFFGPGTRLTVL.

V is TRBV28 and J is TRBJ1-5, with unresolved D. There are 13 residues in the CDR3. Germline CDR1 MDHEN, CDR2 SYDVKM. With 2 bases removed from V and 5 bases from J, the gap between germline ends came to 7 bases. The CDR3: CASSLPSDQPQHF. In DNA, the CDR3 is TGTGCCAGCAGTTTACCGTCCGATCAGCCCCAGCATTTT.

The J gene is TRBJ2-3, the V gene TRBV19, with 7 positions matching TRBD2. The CDR3 has 14 residues. Trimming removed 9 bases from V and 6 bases from J; junction bases left unmatched: 12. CDR1 is LNHDA and CDR2 is SQIVND in the germline V gene (reference sequence). The CDR3 is CASGRSGRGDTQYF. CDR3 nucleotide sequence: TGTGCCAGCGGACGTAGCGGGCGGGGCGATACGCAGTATTTT.

CDR3 coding DNA: TGTGCCAGCAGCTTAGCCCTTGACAGGGTCGGAAACACCATATATTTT. Translating it yields CASSLALDRVGNTIYF. V gene TRBV7-2 combines with J gene TRBJ1-3, with TRBD1 matching over 7 bases. CDR3 length: 16 amino acids. J was trimmed by 4 bases and V by 0 bases; bases with no gene match: 6. The V gene's germline CDR1 is SGHTA and CDR2 FQGNSA.

DNA for the CDR3: TGTGCCAGCAGCCAACCGGGCAATCAGCCCCAGCATTTT. Translation gives CASSQPGNQPQHF. This chain joins TRBV4-2 and TRBJ1-5, with unresolved D. Between the trimmed V and J ends, which lost 2 bases and 2 bases, there was a span of 4 bases. Germline-derived CDR1 and CDR2 are LGHNA and YNFKEQ. The CDR3 is 13 residues long.

In DNA, the CDR3 is TGTGCCAGCAGTGAAGGGGGCAGTGTTTACGAGCAGTACTTC. Translating gives CASSEGGSVYEQYF. V is TRBV6-1 and J is TRBJ2-7, with a possible D match to TRBD1 (5 bases). The CDR3 has 14 amino acids. Trimming pared 1 base from V and 4 bases from J, leaving 11 bases between. The germline CDR1 and CDR2 sequences are MNHNS and SASEGT.

The rearrangement joins TRBV7-6 to TRBJ2-5; a weak D match, TRBD2 (5 bases). Per germline, CDR1 SGHVS and CDR2 FNYEAQ. This CDR3 has 12 amino acids. The V end lost 1 base, the J end lost 11 bases, and 11 bases lay between the germline ends. The CDR3: CASSLVREEQYF. CDR3 bases: TGTGCCAGCAGCTTAGTTCGGGAAGAGCAGTACTTC.

The genes are TRBV6-5 and TRBJ2-7; D is possibly TRBD1 (5 bases). The CDR3 runs to 12 residues. Trimming stripped 10 bases from V and 5 bases from J, with 15 bases between. Germline V gene sequence: CDR1 MNHEY, CDR2 SVGAGI. CDR3 loop: CATTQAPNEQYF. The DNA of the CDR3 is TGTGCCACGACACAGGCCCCCAACGAGCAGTACTTC.

The J gene is TRBJ2-7, the V gene TRBV7-8; TRBD2 might be the D (5 bases). The CDR3 totals 13 residues. Deletions cut 7 bases from V and 4 bases from J, with 14 bases between. CDR1 SGHVS and CDR2 FQNEAQ come from the germline V gene. This chain's CDR3 is CASNLLRGYEQYF. For the CDR3, the DNA is TGTGCCAGCAACCTCCTCCGGGGTTACGAGCAGTACTTC.

The chain joins TRBV30 to TRBJ2-7; D unclear. Deletions cut 2 bases from V and 2 bases from J, with 10 bases between. CDR1 is GTSNPN, CDR2 SVGIG, per germline (reference sequence). The CDR3 consists of 13 residues. CDR3 in amino acids: CAWSFGSTYEQYF. The CDR3 DNA is TGTGCCTGGAGTTTTGGCAGTACCTACGAGCAGTACTTC.

This sequence joins TRBV7-8 and TRBJ1-3; D remains ambiguous. Trimming left V 0 bases short and J 7 bases short, with 10 bases between. CDR3 length equals 14 residues. Per the germline V gene, CDR1 is SGHVS and CDR2 is FQNEAQ. The CDR3 coding sequence is TGTGCCAGCAGCTTAGCGGGCAGTGAGAACACCATATATTTT. This gives the protein CASSLAGSENTIYF.

The rearrangement uses TRBV18 and TRBJ2-5, with D tentatively TRBD2 (5 bases). The germline CDR1 and CDR2 sequences are KGHSH and LQKENI. Trimming cost V 3 bases and J 2 bases, with 10 bases left between them. The CDR3 consists of 14 residues. CDR3 coding DNA: TGTGCCAGCTCACCTTCCAGGAGGCAAGAGACCCAGTACTTC. Protein: CASSPSRRQETQYF.

J is TRBJ1-5 and V is TRBV30; D gene unclear. V lost 3 bases and J 0 bases, leaving 9 bases between the germline ends. Per germline, CDR1 GTSNPN and CDR2 SVGIG (reference sequence). The CDR3 extends over 14 amino acids. The CDR3 bases are TGTGCCTGGAGCCCCGGGGTTAGCAATCAGCCCCAGCATTTT. This translates into CAWSPGVSNQPQHF.

The chain uses TRBV14 and TRBJ2-1; 10 nucleotides agree with TRBD2. The CDR3 loop spans 15 amino acids. Germline values: CDR1 SGHDN, CDR2 FVKESK. V lost 1 base to trimming and J lost 9 bases; unmatched junction nucleotides: 6. The CDR3 sequence is CASSQARVAGGEQFF. CDR3 nucleotides: TGTGCCAGCAGCCAAGCGCGGGTAGCGGGAGGTGAGCAGTTCTTC. The variable domain in full, completed from reference TRBV14 and TRBJ2-1, reads EAGVTQFPSHSVIEKGQTVTLRCDPISGHDNLYWYRRVMGKEIKFLLHFVKESKQDESGMPNNRFLAERTGGTYSTLKVQPAELEDSGVYFCASSQARVAGGEQFFGPGTRLTVL.

The rearrangement links TRBV5-6 to TRBJ2-6; TRBD2 agrees at 7 bases. Losses at the gene ends were 0 bases for V and 2 bases for J; bases not matched to a gene: 5. This CDR3 has 17 residues. Germline V gene lookup returns CDR1 SGHDT and CDR2 YYEEEE. This chain's CDR3 is CASSLGLALTGANVLTF. CDR3 nucleotide sequence: TGTGCCAGCAGCTTGGGACTAGCCCTAACTGGGGCCAACGTCCTGACTTTC. The complete variable domain, with remaining parts taken from reference TRBV5-6 and TRBJ2-6, reads DAGVTQSPTHLIKTRGQQVTLRCSPKSGHDTVSWYQQALGQGPQFIFQYYEEEERQRGNFPDRFSGHQFPNYSSELNVNALLLGDSALYLCASSLGLALTGANVLTFGAGSRLTVL.

This clone was recorded a few times. The rearrangement links TRBV4-2 to TRBJ1-2, with 8 bases that match TRBD1. This CDR3 region has 14 residues. The V and J ends lost 4 bases and 7 bases, in that order; junction bases with no gene match: 8. Germline CDR1 is LGHNA and CDR2 is YNFKEQ. The CDR3: CASSRDGQGLGYTF. The CDR3 DNA reads TGTGCCAGCAGCCGGGATGGACAGGGTCTTGGCTACACCTTC.

This chain uses TRBV19 with TRBJ2-2, with D possibly TRBD2 on 5 matching bases. The V gene's germline CDR1 is LNHDA and CDR2 SQIVND (reference sequence). There are 16 residues in the CDR3. The V and J ends lost 3 bases and 0 bases respectively, with 11 bases between them. CDR3 sequence: CASSMGANANTGELFF. In nucleotides, the CDR3 is TGTGCCAGTAGTATGGGAGCTAACGCGAACACCGGGGAGCTGTTTTTT.

V usage is TRBV6-6 and J usage is TRBJ1-1; D not resolved. Germline-derived CDR1 and CDR2 are MNHNY and SVGAGI (reference sequence). The CDR3 is 12 residues long. Trimming removed 2 bases from V and 5 bases from J, with 6 bases in between. The CDR3 DNA reads as TGTGCCAGCAGTTACCTCGGGACTGAAGCTTTCTTT. Residues: CASSYLGTEAFF.

J is TRBJ2-3 and V is TRBV6-5, with 7 bases fitting TRBD2. Germline V gives CDR1 MNHEY, CDR2 SVGAGI. Germline trimming cut 2 bases from V and 0 bases from J; bases unmatched to any gene: 5. This CDR3 region has 16 residues. The CDR3 loop reads CASSYGGLTSTDTQYF. The CDR3 bases are TGTGCCAGCAGTTACGGGGGACTAACTAGCACAGATACGCAGTATTTT.

The chain employs TRBV5-6 and TRBJ1-1; D is undetermined. V shed 2 bases and J shed 1 base, with 6 bases lying between them. This CDR3 spans 13 amino acids. The germline CDR1 and CDR2 sequences are SGHDT and YYEEEE. This chain's CDR3 is CASSFSPNTEAFF. The DNA of the CDR3 is TGTGCCAGCAGCTTTAGCCCGAACACTGAAGCTTTCTTT.

The chain employs TRBV6-6 and TRBJ2-1; TRBD1 matches 7 bases. The CDR3 runs to 15 residues. CDR1 and CDR2 (germline): MNHNY, SVGAGI (reference sequence). After removal of 0 bases from V and 5 bases from J, the junction contained 4 bases not matched to a gene. The CDR3 is CASSYSDRTHNEQFF. The CDR3 region has the DNA TGTGCCAGCAGTTACTCGGACAGGACCCACAATGAGCAGTTCTTC.

The gene calls are TRBV4-3 and TRBJ2-5; 7 bases map to TRBD1. The tail of the sequence fits TRBJ2-7 better, so the J call may be wrong. Germline CDR1 is LGHNA and CDR2 is YSLEER. This CDR3 has 17 residues. CDR3 sequence: CASSQVAWGTDSYEQYF. CDR3 sequence (DNA): TGCGCCAGCAGCCAAGTCGCGTGGGGGACAGACTCCTACGAGCAGTACTTC.

This chain joins TRBV10-3 and TRBJ1-5; 10 nucleotides line up with TRBD1. The CDR3 extends over 16 amino acids. Losses at the gene ends were 3 bases for V and 5 bases for J; bases not matched to a gene: 7. The germline gives CDR1 ENHRY, CDR2 SYGVKD. Here the CDR3 reads CAISDRDRGVDQPQHF. The CDR3, as DNA: TGTGCCATCAGTGACCGGGACAGGGGAGTCGATCAGCCCCAGCATTTT.

The J gene is TRBJ1-5, the V gene TRBV2; no firm D call. The CDR3 loop spans 14 amino acids. Per germline, CDR1 SNHLY and CDR2 FYNNEI. V lost 4 bases, J lost 7 bases, and 14 bases lay in between. The CDR3 is CASSALQAGQPQHF. CDR3 in DNA: TGTGCCAGCAGTGCATTGCAGGCTGGGCAGCCCCAGCATTTT.

The chain combines TRBV7-2 with TRBJ1-1; D is unclear. The V gene's germline CDR1 is SGHTA and CDR2 FQGNSA. The CDR3 length is 13 residues. The ends were cut back, 8 bases at V and 4 bases at J, with 14 bases in the middle. As DNA, the CDR3 is TGTGCCAGCCTCGAGGTTGCGGTCACTGAAGCTTTCTTT. This gives the protein CASLEVAVTEAFF.